This TCR beta chain was sequenced for a study of identifying expanded T cells in peripheral blood. Germline CDR1 is SEHNR and CDR2 is FQNEAQ (reference sequence). The CDR3 has 13 residues. V shed 4 bases and J shed 3 bases, with 9 bases lying between them. In the case of this clone: The antigen is unknown.

Whole-study results and caveats: Clone count variance between roughly 2-week samples rose with total template count. Differentially abundant clones: around 1.2 between replicates, about 15 at about two weeks, less than 20 at four.

The data were produced by immunoSEQ multiplex PCR, yet TCRdb's version contains in-frame clones alone and is incomplete. Of 85,000 to 100,000 clones listed, about 91% are singletons. The sequence came from a person aged 18 to 69 in good health. Sequencing was performed on blood. The gene calls are TRBV7-9 and TRBJ1-1; D remains ambiguous. The CDR3 protein is CASSYFGYTEAFF. In nucleotides, the CDR3 is TGTGCCAGCAGCTATTTTGGGTACACTGAAGCTTTCTTT.